One sample yielded the 6 T cell receptor beta chains listed below, sequenced in a study of control samples from healthy donors and cancer patients. Profiling relied on immunoSEQ multiplex PCR, and the TCRdb table lists in-frame clones only, not all of them. Among 150,000 to 200,000 clones listed, 85% to 90% were seen once. The specimen sequenced was blood. The receptors derive from a woman aged 45-59 years in good health.

The chain is built from TRBV25-1 and TRBJ2-3; D unclear. CDR3 length: 11 residues. Trimming left V 9 bases short and J 4 bases short, with 8 bases between. Germline CDR1 is MGHDK and CDR2 is SYGVNS. The CDR3 region has the DNA TGTGCCAGTTCCGTCCCAGATACGCAGTATTTT. It translates to CASSVPDTQYF. The full variable domain, its missing parts supplied by reference TRBV25-1 and TRBJ2-3, is EADIYQTPRYLVIGTGKKITLECSQTMGHDKMYWYQQDPGMELHLIHYSYGVNSTEKGDLSSESTVSRIRTEHFPLTLESARPSHTSQYLCASSVPDTQYFGPGTRLTVL.

The chain has TRBV7-8 and TRBJ1-2; no reliable D call. The ends were cut back, 6 bases at V and 1 base at J, with 15 bases in the middle. Per the germline V gene, CDR1 is SGHVS and CDR2 is FQNEAQ. The CDR3 runs 15 residues. CDR3 DNA: TGTGCCAGCAGTCGGAGTCGGCAGCTTAACTATGGCTACACCTTC. It yields the protein CASSRSRQLNYGYTF.

V and J are TRBV11-1 and TRBJ2-3; TRBD1 aligns across 8 bases. V shed 5 bases and J 2 bases; nucleotides not matched to a gene: 6. CDR1 SGHAT and CDR2 FQDESV come from the germline V gene (reference sequence). The CDR3 extends over 15 amino acids. In DNA, the CDR3 is TGTGCCAGCAGCGCTCGACAGGGGCTCACAGATACGCAGTATTTT. This gives the protein CASSARQGLTDTQYF.

The rearrangement uses TRBV28 and TRBJ2-7; 8 nucleotides agree with TRBD1. The V segment lost 5 bases and the J segment 2 bases; nucleotides outside the gene matches: 8. The CDR3 loop spans 15 amino acids. The germline gives CDR1 MDHEN, CDR2 SYDVKM. The CDR3 loop reads CASSTGQGATYEQYF. CDR3 bases: TGTGCCAGCAGTACCGGACAGGGCGCGACCTACGAGCAGTACTTC. The complete variable domain, with remaining parts taken from reference TRBV28 and TRBJ2-7, reads DVKVTQSSRYLVKRTGEKVFLECVQDMDHENMFWYRQDPGLGLRLIYFSYDVKMKEKGDIPEGYSVSREKKERFSLILESASTNQTSMYLCASSTGQGATYEQYFGPGTRLTVT.

The rearrangement uses TRBV6-4 and TRBJ1-1; D is undetermined. From germline, CDR1 is MRHNA and CDR2 SNTAGT. The CDR3 is 13 residues long. V lost 4 bases and J lost 1, with 7 bases in between. Here the CDR3 reads CASSVQGNTEAFF. Here the CDR3 DNA reads TGTGCCAGCAGTGTACAAGGGAACACTGAAGCTTTCTTT.

The V gene is TRBV9, the J gene TRBJ2-6; 7 nucleotides line up with TRBD1. Germline lookup yields CDR1 SGDLS and CDR2 YYNGEE. CDR3 length: 16 amino acids. The V segment lost 4 bases and the J segment 0 bases; nucleotides outside the gene matches: 4. As DNA, the CDR3 is TGTGCCAGCAGCTCTTGGACAGGCTCTGGGGCCAACGTCCTGACTTTC. This gives the protein CASSSWTGSGANVLTF.